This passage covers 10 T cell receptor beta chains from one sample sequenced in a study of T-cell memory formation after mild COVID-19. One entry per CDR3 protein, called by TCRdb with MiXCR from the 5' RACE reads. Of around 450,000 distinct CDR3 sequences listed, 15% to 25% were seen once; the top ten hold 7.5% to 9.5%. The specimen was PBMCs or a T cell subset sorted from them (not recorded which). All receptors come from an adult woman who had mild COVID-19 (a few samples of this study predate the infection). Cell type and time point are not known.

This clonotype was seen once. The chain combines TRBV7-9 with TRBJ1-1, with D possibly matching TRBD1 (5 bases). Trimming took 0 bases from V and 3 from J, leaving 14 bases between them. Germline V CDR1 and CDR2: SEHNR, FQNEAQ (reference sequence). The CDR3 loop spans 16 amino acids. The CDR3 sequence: CASSLAQGTVDTEAFF. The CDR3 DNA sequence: TGTGCCAGCAGCTTAGCCCAAGGGACCGTGGACACTGAAGCTTTCTTT.

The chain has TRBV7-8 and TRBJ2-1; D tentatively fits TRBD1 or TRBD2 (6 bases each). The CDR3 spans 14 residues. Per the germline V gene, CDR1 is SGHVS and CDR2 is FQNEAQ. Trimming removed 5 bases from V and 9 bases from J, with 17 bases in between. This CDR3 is CASSGGGGRLEQFF. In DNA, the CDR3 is TGTGCCAGCAGCGGGGGCGGAGGGAGGCTTGAGCAGTTCTTC.

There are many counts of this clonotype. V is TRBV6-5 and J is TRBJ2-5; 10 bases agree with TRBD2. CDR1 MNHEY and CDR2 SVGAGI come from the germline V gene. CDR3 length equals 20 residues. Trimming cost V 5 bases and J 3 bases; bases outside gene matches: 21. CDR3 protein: CASSPEAPIGLAGDEETQYF. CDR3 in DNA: TGTGCCAGCAGTCCCGAGGCCCCAATCGGGCTAGCGGGGGATGAAGAGACCCAGTACTTC.

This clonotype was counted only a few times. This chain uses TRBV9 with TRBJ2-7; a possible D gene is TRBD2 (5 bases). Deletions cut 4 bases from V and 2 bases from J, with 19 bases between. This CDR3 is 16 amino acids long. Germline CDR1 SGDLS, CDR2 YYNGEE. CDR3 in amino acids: CASSPYRTPGTYEQYF. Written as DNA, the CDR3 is TGTGCCAGCAGCCCCTATCGGACGCCCGGGACCTACGAGCAGTACTTC.

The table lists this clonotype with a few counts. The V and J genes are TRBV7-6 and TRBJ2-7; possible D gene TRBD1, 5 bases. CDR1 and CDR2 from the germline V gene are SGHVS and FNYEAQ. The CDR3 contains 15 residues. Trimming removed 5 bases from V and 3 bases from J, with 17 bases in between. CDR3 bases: TGTGCCAGCAGCCCCTCGCAGGGTGTATTCTACGAGCAGTACTTC. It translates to CASSPSQGVFYEQYF.

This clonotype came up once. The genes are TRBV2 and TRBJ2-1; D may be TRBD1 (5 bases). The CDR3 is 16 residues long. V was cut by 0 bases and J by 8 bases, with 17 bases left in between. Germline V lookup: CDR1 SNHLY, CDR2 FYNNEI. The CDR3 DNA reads TGTGCCAGCAGTGAAGCAGGAACAGGCTACTTCGATGAGCAGTTCTTC. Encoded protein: CASSEAGTGYFDEQFF. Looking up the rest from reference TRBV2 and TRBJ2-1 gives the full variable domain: EPEVTQTPSHQVTQMGQEVILRCVPISNHLYFYWYRQILGQKVEFLVSFYNNEISEKSEIFDDQFSVERPDGSNFTLKIRSTKLEDSAMYFCASSEAGTGYFDEQFFGPGTRLTVL.

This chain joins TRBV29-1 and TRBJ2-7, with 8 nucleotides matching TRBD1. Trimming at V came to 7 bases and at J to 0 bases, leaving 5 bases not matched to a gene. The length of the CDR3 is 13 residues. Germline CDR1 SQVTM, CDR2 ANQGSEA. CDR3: CSARTGHSYEQYF. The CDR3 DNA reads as TGCAGCGCCCGGACAGGGCACTCCTACGAGCAGTACTTC.

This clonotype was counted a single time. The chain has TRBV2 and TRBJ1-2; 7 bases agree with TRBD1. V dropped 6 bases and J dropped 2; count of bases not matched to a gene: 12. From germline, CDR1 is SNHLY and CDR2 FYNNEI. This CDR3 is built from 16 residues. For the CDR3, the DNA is TGTGCCAGCAGGGATCCGACAGGGAAGAGGAACTATGGCTACACCTTC. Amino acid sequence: CASRDPTGKRNYGYTF. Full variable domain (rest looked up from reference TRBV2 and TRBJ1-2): EPEVTQTPSHQVTQMGQEVILRCVPISNHLYFYWYRQILGQKVEFLVSFYNNEISEKSEIFDDQFSVERPDGSNFTLKIRSTKLEDSAMYFCASRDPTGKRNYGYTFGSGTRLTVV.

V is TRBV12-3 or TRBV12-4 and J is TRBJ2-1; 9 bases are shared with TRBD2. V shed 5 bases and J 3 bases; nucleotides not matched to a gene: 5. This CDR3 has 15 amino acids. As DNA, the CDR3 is TGTGCCAGCAGTGATAGCGGGGGTTACTACAATGAGCAGTTCTTC. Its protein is CASSDSGGYYNEQFF.

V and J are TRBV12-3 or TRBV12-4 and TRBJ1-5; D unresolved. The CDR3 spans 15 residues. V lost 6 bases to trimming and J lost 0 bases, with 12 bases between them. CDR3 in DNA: TGTGCCAGCAGCCAAGGATCGGATAGCAATCAGCCCCAGCATTTT. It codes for CASSQGSDSNQPQHF.